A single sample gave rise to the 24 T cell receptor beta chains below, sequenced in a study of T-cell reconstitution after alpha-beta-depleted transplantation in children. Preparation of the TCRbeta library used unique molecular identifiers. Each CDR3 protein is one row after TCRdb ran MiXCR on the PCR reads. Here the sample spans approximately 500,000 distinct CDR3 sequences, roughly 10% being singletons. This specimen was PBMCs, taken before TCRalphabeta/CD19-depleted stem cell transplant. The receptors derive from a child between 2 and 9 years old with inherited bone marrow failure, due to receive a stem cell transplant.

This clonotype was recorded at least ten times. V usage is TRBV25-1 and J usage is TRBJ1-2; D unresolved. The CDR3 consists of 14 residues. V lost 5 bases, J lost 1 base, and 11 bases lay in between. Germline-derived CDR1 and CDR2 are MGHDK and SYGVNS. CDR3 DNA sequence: TGTGCCAGCAGTCGGGAGGGCTTTAACTATGGCTACACCTTC. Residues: CASSREGFNYGYTF.

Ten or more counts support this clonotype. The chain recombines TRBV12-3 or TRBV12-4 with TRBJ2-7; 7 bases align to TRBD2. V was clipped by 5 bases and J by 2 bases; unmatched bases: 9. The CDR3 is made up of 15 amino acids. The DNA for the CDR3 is TGTGCCAGCAGTCGAGGGAGGGATTACCCCTACGAGCAGTACTTC. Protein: CASSRGRDYPYEQYF.

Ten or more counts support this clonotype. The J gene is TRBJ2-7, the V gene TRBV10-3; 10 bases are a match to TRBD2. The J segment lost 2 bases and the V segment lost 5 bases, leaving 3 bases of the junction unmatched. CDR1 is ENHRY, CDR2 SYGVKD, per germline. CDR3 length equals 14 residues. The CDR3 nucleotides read TGTGCCATCAGTCTCACTAGCGGGACCTACGAGCAGTACTTC. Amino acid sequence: CAISLTSGTYEQYF.

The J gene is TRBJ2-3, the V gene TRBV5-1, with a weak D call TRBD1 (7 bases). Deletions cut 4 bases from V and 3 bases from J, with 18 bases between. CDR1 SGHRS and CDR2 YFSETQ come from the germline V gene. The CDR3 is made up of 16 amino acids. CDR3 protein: CASSKTGEGATDTQYF. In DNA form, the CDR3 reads TGCGCCAGCAGCAAGACGGGAGAGGGGGCAACAGATACGCAGTATTTT.

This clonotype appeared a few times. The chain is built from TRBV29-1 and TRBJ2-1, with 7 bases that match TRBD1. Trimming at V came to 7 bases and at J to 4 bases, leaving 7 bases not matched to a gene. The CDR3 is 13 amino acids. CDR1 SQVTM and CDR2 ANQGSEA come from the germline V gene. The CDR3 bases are TGCAGCGCATGGACAGGAGATTACAATGAGCAGTTCTTC. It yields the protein CSAWTGDYNEQFF.

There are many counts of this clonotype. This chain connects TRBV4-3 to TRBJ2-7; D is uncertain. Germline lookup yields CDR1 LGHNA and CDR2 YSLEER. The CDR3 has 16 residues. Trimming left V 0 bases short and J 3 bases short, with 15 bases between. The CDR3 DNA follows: TGCGCCAGCAGCCAAGATCGCGCTAGAAGTAACTACGAGCAGTACTTC. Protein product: CASSQDRARSNYEQYF.

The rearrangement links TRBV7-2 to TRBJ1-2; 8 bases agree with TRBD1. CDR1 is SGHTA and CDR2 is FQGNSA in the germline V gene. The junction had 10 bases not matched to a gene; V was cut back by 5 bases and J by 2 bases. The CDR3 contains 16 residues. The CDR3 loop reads CASSPQGAEWNYGYTF. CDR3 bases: TGTGCCAGCAGCCCGCAGGGGGCAGAATGGAACTATGGCTACACCTTC.

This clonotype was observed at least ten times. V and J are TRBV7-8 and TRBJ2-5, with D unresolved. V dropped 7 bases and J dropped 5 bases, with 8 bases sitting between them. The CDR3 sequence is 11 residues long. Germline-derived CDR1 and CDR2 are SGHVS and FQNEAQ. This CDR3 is CASTTVETQYF. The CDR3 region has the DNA TGTGCCAGCACCACCGTGGAGACCCAGTACTTC.

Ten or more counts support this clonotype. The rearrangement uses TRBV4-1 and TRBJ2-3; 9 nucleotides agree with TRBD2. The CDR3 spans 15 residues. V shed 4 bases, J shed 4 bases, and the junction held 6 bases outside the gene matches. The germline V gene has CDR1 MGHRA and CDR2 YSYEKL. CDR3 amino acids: CASSRIAGEPDTQYF. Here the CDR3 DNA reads TGCGCCAGCAGCCGGATAGCGGGAGAGCCAGATACGCAGTATTTT.

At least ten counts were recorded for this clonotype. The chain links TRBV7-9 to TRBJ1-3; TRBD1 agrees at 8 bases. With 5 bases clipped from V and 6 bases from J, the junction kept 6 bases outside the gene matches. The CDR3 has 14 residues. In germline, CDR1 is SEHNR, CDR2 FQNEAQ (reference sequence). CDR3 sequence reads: CASSLLTGVNTIYF. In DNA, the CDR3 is TGTGCCAGCAGCCTATTGACAGGGGTAAACACCATATATTTT.

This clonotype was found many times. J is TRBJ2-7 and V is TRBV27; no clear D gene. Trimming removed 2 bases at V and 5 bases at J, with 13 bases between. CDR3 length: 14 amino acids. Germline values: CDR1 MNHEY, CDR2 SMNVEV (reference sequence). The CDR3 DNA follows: TGTGCCAGCAGTTTAATACCCCCTCCAAACGAGCAGTACTTC. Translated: CASSLIPPPNEQYF.

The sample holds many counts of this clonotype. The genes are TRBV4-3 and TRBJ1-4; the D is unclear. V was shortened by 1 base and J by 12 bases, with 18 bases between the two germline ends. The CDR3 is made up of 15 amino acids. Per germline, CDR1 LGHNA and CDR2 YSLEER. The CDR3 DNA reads TGCGCCAGCAGCCAAGGGGCCTACGGACGTTTGGAACTGTTTTTT. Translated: CASSQGAYGRLELFF.

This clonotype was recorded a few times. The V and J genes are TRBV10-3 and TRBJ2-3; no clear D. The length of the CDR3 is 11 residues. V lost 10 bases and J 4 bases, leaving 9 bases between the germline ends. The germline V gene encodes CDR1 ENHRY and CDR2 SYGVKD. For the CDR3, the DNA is TGTGCCACCCTCATACCAGATACGCAGTATTTT. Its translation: CATLIPDTQYF.

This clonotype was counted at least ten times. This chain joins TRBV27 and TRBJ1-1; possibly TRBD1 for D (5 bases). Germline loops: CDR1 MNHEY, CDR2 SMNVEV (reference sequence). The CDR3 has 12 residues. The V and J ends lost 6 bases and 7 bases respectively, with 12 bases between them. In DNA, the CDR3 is TGTGCCAGCAGGGGGCAGGGCTATGAAGCTTTCTTT. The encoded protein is CASRGQGYEAFF.

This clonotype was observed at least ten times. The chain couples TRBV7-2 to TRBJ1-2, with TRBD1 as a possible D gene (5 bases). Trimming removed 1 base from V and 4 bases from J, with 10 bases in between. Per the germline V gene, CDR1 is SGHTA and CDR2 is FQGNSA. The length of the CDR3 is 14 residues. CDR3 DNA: TGTGCCAGCAGCTTAGGGGGCACAAGCTATGGCTACACCTTC. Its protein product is CASSLGGTSYGYTF.

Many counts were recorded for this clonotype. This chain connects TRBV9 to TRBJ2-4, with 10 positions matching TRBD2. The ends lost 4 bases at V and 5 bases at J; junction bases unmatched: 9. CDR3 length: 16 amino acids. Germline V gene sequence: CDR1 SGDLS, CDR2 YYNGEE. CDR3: CASSPGTSAYENIQYF. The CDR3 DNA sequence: TGTGCCAGCAGCCCTGGGACTAGCGCGTACGAAAACATTCAGTACTTC.

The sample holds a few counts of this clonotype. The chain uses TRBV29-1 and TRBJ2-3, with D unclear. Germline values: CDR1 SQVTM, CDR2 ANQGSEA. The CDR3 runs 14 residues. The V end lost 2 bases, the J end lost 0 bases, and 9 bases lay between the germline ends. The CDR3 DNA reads TGCAGCGTTGAAAGGACGACTAGCACAGATACGCAGTATTTT. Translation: CSVERTTSTDTQYF.

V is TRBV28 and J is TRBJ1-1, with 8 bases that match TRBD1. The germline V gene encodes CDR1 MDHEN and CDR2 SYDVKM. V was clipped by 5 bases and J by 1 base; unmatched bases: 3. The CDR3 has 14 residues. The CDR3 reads CASSPQGANTEAFF. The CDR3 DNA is TGTGCCAGCAGTCCGCAGGGGGCGAACACTGAAGCTTTCTTT.

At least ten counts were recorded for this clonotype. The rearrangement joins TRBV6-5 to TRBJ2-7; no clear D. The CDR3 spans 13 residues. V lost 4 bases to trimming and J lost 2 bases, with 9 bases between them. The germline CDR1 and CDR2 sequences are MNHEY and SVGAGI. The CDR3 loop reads CASSSPVAYEQYF. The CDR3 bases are TGTGCCAGCAGTTCCCCAGTTGCCTACGAGCAGTACTTC.

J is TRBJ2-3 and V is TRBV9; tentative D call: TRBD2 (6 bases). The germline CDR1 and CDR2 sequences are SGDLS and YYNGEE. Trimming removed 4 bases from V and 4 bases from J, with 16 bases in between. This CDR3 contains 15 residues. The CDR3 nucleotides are TGTGCCAGCAGCCCTGGGAGGACTTCTGCAGATACGCAGTATTTT. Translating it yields CASSPGRTSADTQYF.

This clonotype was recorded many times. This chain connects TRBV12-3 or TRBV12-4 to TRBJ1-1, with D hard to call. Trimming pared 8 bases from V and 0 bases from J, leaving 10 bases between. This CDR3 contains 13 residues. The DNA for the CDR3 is TGTGCCAGCTCGGGCCTATTGAACACTGAAGCTTTCTTT. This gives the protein CASSGLLNTEAFF.

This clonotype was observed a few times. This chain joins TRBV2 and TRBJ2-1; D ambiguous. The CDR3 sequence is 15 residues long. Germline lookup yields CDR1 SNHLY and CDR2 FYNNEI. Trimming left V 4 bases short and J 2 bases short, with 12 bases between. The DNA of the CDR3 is TGTGCCAGCAGTGTGGGAATAGCAACCTACAATGAGCAGTTCTTC. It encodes CASSVGIATYNEQFF.

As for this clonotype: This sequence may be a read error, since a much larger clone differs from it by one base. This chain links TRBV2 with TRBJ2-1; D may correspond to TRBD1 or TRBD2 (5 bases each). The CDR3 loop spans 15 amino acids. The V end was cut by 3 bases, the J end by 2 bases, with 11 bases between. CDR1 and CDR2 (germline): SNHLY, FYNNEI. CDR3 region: CASSEGKGPYNEQFF. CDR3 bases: TGTGCCAGCAGTGAGGGAAAGGGACCCTACAATGAGCAGTTCTTC.

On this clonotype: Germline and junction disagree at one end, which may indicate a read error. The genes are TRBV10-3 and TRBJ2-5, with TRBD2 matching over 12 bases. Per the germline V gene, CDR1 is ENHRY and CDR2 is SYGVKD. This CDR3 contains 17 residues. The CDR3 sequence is CAISDDRTSGTGETQCF. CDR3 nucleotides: TGTGCCATCAGTGACGATAGGACTAGCGGGACGGGGGAGACCCAGTGCTTC.